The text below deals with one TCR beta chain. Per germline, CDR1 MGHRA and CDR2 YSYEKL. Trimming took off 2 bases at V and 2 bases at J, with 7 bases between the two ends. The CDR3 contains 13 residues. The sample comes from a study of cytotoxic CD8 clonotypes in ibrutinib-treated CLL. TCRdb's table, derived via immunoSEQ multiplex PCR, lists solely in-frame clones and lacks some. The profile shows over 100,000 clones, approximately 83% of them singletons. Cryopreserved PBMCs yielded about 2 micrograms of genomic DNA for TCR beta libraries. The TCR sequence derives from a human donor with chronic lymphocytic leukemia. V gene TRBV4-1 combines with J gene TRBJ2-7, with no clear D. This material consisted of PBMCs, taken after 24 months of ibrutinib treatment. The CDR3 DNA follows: TGCGCCAGCAGCCAAAGGAGCACCTACGAGCAGTACTTC. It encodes CASSQRSTYEQYF.